The rows below give T cell receptor beta chains drawn from one sample of a study of human T cells and chemical hapten exposure. TCRdb independently ran MiXCR on the RACE reads; one entry per CDR3 protein. Of 50,000 to 60,000 distinct CDR3 sequences listed, under 15% are singletons. Sample: whole blood, taken in connection with sensitization to the hapten diphenylcyclopropenone (DPC). These receptors came from a man aged 25 to 40 with alopecia areata. Some clones in this sample may be carry-over from other donors' samples. Each CDR3 is given with its conserved first and last residue. D genes are given only for firm matches. Clone sizes are given selectively: once, few, many, or a class where the clone is expanded.

>TRBJ1-1|few|NA|TRBV9
CASRETENTEAFF
TGTGCCAGCAGGGAGACAGAGAACACTGAAGCTTTCTTT
>TRBJ2-1|few|NA|TRBV24-1
CATSDPDGGASYNEQFF
TGTGCCACCAGTGATCCGGACGGAGGGGCCTCCTACAATGAGCAGTTCTTC
>TRBJ1-2|few|NA|TRBV28
CASSLEGLSRSYGYTF
TGTGCCAGCAGTCTAGAGGGGCTGTCCAGGAGCTATGGCTACACCTTC
>TRBJ2-7|NA|NA|TRBV6-5
CASSYGQEQYF
TGTGCCAGCAGTTACGGACAGGAGCAGTACTTC
>TRBJ2-1|NA|TRBD2|TRBV12-3/TRBV12-4
CASSFDPSGGYNEQFF
TGTGCCAGCAGTTTTGATCCTAGCGGGGGGTACAATGAGCAGTTCTTC
>TRBJ2-7|many|NA|TRBV6-6
CASSYSIGPGHEQYF
TGTGCCAGCAGTTACTCGATCGGACCCGGGCACGAGCAGTACTTC
>TRBJ1-1|NA|NA|TRBV7-6
CASSQGRLNTEAFF
TGTGCCAGCAGCCAGGGACGGTTGAACACTGAAGCTTTCTTT
>TRBJ1-5|few|NA|TRBV7-9
CAPGGQWGQRSNQPQHF
TGTGCCCCCGGTGGCCAATGGGGACAAAGAAGCAATCAGCCCCAGCATTTT
>TRBJ2-3|NA|TRBD2|TRBV10-3
CAISGERSGGAISTDTQYF
TGTGCCATCAGTGGGGAGAGGAGCGGGGGGGCGATATCCACAGATACGCAGTATTTT
>TRBJ1-4|many|NA|TRBV29-1
CSVAINLRPTNEKLFF
TGCAGCGTTGCAATCAATCTTAGACCAACTAATGAAAAACTGTTTTTT
>TRBJ2-1|few|NA|TRBV12-3/TRBV12-4
CASSLDKTNYNEQFF
TGTGCCAGCAGTTTGGACAAAACCAACTACAATGAGCAGTTCTTC
>TRBJ1-1|NA|NA|TRBV5-5
CASSLWGKNTEAFF
TGTGCCAGCAGCTTGTGGGGGAAGAACACTGAAGCTTTCTTT
>TRBJ1-1|many|TRBD1|TRBV10-3
CAISRGTGGLNTEAFF
TGTGCCATCAGTCGGGGGACAGGGGGATTGAACACTGAAGCTTTCTTT
>TRBJ1-1|many|TRBD1|TRBV29-1
CSVDSPGQGITEAFF
TGCAGCGTGGATTCCCCCGGACAGGGCATCACTGAAGCTTTCTTT
>TRBJ1-6|NA|TRBD1|TRBV20-1
CSASERVTGGSPLHF
TGCAGTGCTAGTGAGAGAGTGACAGGGGGCTCACCCCTCCACTTT
>TRBJ2-1|many|NA|TRBV7-9
CASSPRPPLSYNEQFF
TGTGCCAGCAGCCCCCGTCCGCCTCTCTCCTACAATGAGCAGTTCTTC
>TRBJ2-7|NA|TRBD1|TRBV9
CASSVEGQGDEQYF
TGTGCCAGCAGCGTAGAGGGACAGGGGGACGAGCAGTACTTC
>TRBJ2-3|many|NA|TRBV20-1
CSVYRDDRLTDTQYF
TGCAGTGTTTACCGGGACGACAGGCTCACAGATACGCAGTATTTT
>TRBJ2-4|many|TRBD1|TRBV11-2
CASSLGQGALYF
TGTGCCAGCAGCCTTGGACAGGGGGCCCTGTACTTC
>TRBJ2-3|few|NA|TRBV11-1
CASSLELGADTQYF
TGTGCCAGCAGCTTAGAACTGGGGGCAGATACGCAGTATTTT
>TRBJ1-4|NA|NA|TRBV5-5
CASSGSQGGREKLFF
TGTGCCAGCAGCGGATCCCAAGGGGGAAGGGAAAAACTGTTTTTT
>TRBJ1-2|few|TRBD1|TRBV19
CASREGTASYNGYTF
TGTGCCAGCCGAGAAGGGACAGCTTCATACAATGGCTACACCTTC
>TRBJ1-1|NA|NA|TRBV18
CASSPRGGGTEAIF
TGTGCCAGCTCACCACGGGGCGGGGGCACTGAAGCTATCTTT
>TRBJ1-2|NA|NA|TRBV7-3
CASSQDSPGFGYTF
TGTGCCAGCAGCCAAGACTCTCCCGGTTTTGGCTACACCTTC
>TRBJ1-5|many|NA|TRBV4-3
CASSQDFARQGYSQPQHF
TGCGCCAGCAGCCAAGATTTCGCTAGGCAGGGTTATAGTCAGCCCCAGCATTTT
>TRBJ2-5|many|NA|TRBV2
CASRNQETQYF
TGTGCCAGCAGGAACCAAGAGACCCAGTACTTC
>TRBJ2-7|NA|NA|TRBV20-1
CSARGGGSYEQYF
TGCAGTGCTAGAGGTGGGGGAAGCTACGAGCAGTACTTC
>TRBJ2-4|many|NA|TRBV27
CASSFNREGIQYF
TGTGCCAGCAGTTTTAACAGGGAAGGCATTCAGTACTTC
>TRBJ1-1|NA|NA|TRBV7-2
CASSLQGTNTEAFF
TGTGCCAGCAGCTTACAGGGAACGAACACTGAAGCTTTCTTT
>TRBJ2-3|few|TRBD2|TRBV7-6
CASSLALASGETDTQYF
TGTGCCAGCAGCTTAGCGCTGGCTAGCGGGGAGACAGATACGCAGTATTTT
>TRBJ2-2|NA|NA|TRBV7-3
CASSSQEKGTGELFF
TGTGCCAGCAGCTCACAGGAGAAAGGGACCGGGGAGCTGTTTTTT
>TRBJ2-5|NA|NA|TRBV6-2/TRBV6-3
CASSSRISPQYF
TGTGCCAGCAGTTCGCGGATATCGCCCCAGTACTTC
>TRBJ1-1|many|TRBD1|TRBV6-5
CASSSPTGEAFF
TGTGCCAGCAGTTCCCCGACAGGGGAAGCTTTCTTT
>TRBJ2-1|NA|NA|TRBV14
CASSPDSLSSYNEQFF
TGTGCCAGCAGTCCCGACAGTCTGAGCTCCTACAATGAGCAGTTCTTC
>TRBJ1-1|few|NA|TRBV7-2
CASSPGGGGDTEAFF
TGTGCCAGCAGCCCCGGAGGGGGAGGCGACACTGAAGCTTTCTTT
>TRBJ1-6|NA|NA|TRBV28
CASSPPLGHSPLHF
TGTGCCAGCAGTCCTCCTTTGGGGCATTCACCCCTCCACTTT
>TRBJ2-2|NA|NA|TRBV5-4
CASSLDGTGELFF
TGTGCCAGCAGCTTGGATGGCACCGGGGAGCTGTTTTTT
>TRBJ2-1|many|NA|TRBV28
CASTGRNYNEQFF
TGTGCCAGCACCGGCAGAAACTACAATGAGCAGTTCTTC
>TRBJ2-1|NA|TRBD2|TRBV12-3/TRBV12-4
CASSLAGTTYNEQFF
TGTGCCAGCAGTTTAGCCGGGACTACTTACAATGAGCAGTTCTTC
>TRBJ2-2|NA|NA|TRBV28
CASSPPAGELFF
TGTGCCAGCAGCCCGCCGGCCGGGGAGCTGTTTTTT